The rows below give T cell receptor beta chains drawn from one sample of a study of cytomegalovirus exposure and HLA in healthy donors. This table comes from immunoSEQ multiplex PCR, and its TCRdb copy is limited to in-frame clones, with some not included. This sample has 150,000 to 200,000 clones, with 82% found just once. The sample was PBMCs. These TCRs come from a girl between 5 and 17 years old in good health and CMV-seropositive. Both conserved end residues are part of each CDR3. Each record gives: D gene, V gene, CDR3 protein. A D gene is named only where the DNA matches it firmly.

NA | TRBV10-3 | CAISNRGGEGETQYF
NA | TRBV7-8 | CASSLVQGNTEAFF
NA | TRBV10-1 | CASSEVGGNEQFF
TRBD1 | TRBV9 | CASSVQTGDTEAFF
NA | TRBV5-6 | CASSLLLGLTYNEQFF
TRBD2 | TRBV11-3 | CASSLVSSGGRNEQFF
TRBD1 | TRBV30 | CAWSWTGGFDEQFF
TRBD2 | TRBV6-1 | CASSELAGVPDTQYF
TRBD1 | TRBV4-1 | CASSSWTGSLADTQYF
TRBD2 | TRBV28 | CASSFAGANNEQFF
NA | TRBV7-3 | CASSLMGDEQFF
NA | TRBV7-2 | CASSLSNSNQPQHF
NA | TRBV5-4 | CASSLRGNTEAFF
TRBD2 | TRBV11-1 | CASSQGSGRAADPYF
NA | TRBV7-3 | CASSLSSGAGADEQFF
TRBD1 | TRBV23-1 | CASSLGGTGPFEQYF
TRBD1 | TRBV6-6 | CASIGQGARYGYTF
NA | TRBV4-1 | CASSQDRNTAYEQYF
TRBD2 | TRBV28 | CASSLGGGMIVHEQFF
NA | TRBV10-1 | CASSQDGLGGYTF
NA | TRBV4-1 | CASSPQGLTNTGELFF
NA | TRBV21-1 | CASDRDIVTGNTIYF
TRBD1 | TRBV6-6 | CASNVQGDSNQPQHF
TRBD2 | TRBV7-3 | CASSFSREGRETQYF
TRBD1 | TRBV28 | CASSPPTGVGGYTF
TRBD1 | TRBV7-7 | CASSAQGVQETQYF
NA | TRBV18 | CASSPRADSNQPQHF
NA | TRBV7-9 | CASLQENSYEQYF